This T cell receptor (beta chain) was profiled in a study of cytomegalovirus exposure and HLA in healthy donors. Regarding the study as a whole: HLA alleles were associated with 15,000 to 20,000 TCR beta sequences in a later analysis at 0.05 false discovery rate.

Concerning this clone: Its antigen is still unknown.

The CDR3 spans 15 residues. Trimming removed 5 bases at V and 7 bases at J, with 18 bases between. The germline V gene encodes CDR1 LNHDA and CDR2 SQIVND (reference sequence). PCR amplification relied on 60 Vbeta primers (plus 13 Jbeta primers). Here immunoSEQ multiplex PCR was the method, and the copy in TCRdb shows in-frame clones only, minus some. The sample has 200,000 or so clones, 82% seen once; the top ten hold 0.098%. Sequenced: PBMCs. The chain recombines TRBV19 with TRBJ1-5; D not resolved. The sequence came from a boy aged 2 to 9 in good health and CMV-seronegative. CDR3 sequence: CASSLSILVRQPQHF. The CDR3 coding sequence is TGTGCCAGTAGTCTTTCTATTCTAGTTAGGCAGCCCCAGCATTTT.